This T cell receptor beta chain was profiled in a study of T cells in Graves' hyperthyroidism and ophthalmopathy. The study's findings and limits: Using 13 V-J features, a model discriminated ophthalmopathy from stable hyperthyroidism.

Amplified TCR beta CDR3 regions derived from RNA transcripts. Researchers ran a first-round RT-PCR on the TCR CDR3 using the HTBI primer set. TCRdb re-analysed the multiplex PCR reads in MiXCR, keeping a single row per CDR3 protein. The profile shows approximately 700,000 distinct CDR3 sequences, about 45% of them singletons. CDR1 and CDR2 (germline): LGHNT, FRNRAP. V was shortened by 1 base and J by 6 bases, with 12 bases between the two germline ends. There are 14 residues in the CDR3. Details on this clonotype: The antigen is undetermined.

The sample comprised peripheral blood or thyroid tissue (not recorded which). The V gene is TRBV12-5, the J gene TRBJ1-2; D remains ambiguous. The source of this sequence is an adult man with Graves' disease, either hyperthyroidism or ophthalmopathy (not recorded which). The CDR3 region has the DNA TGTGCTAGTGGTTTGGAGGGAGGATGGGATGGCTACACCTTC. Amino acid sequence: CASGLEGGWDGYTF.